This TCR beta chain was observed in a study of OX40 agonist ivuxolimab in advanced cancers. Across the study: Patients were treated with intravenous ivuxolimab, dosed at 0.01 to 10 mg/kg and infused every 2 weeks. There were three patients with partial responses, one having hepatocellular carcinoma and two cutaneous melanoma.

Some clones are missing from TCRdb's copy, which holds only in-frame ones; the method was immunoSEQ multiplex PCR. The sample records about 37,000 clones, approximately 82% being singletons. Study results and caveats: Undetermined was the antigen specificity of the expanded peripheral T cells. More expanded clones were seen, on average, in CD8+ T cells than in CD4+.

The germline CDR1 and CDR2 sequences are LGHNA and YSLEER. The CDR3 consists of 15 residues. Between the trimmed V and J ends, which lost 4 bases and 4 bases, there was a span of 14 bases. Points on this clone: Its specificity is unknown.

This material consisted of CD4+ or CD8+ T cells sorted from blood, taken in a trial of the OX40 agonist ivuxolimab. The TCR sequence derives from an adult with an advanced solid tumor such as melanoma, head and neck, liver or kidney cancer. The chain links TRBV4-3 to TRBJ2-1, with D tentatively TRBD2 (6 bases). The CDR3 loop reads CASSPRAGKYNEQFF. Written as DNA, the CDR3 is TGCGCCAGCAGCCCGAGGGCGGGAAAGTACAATGAGCAGTTCTTC.